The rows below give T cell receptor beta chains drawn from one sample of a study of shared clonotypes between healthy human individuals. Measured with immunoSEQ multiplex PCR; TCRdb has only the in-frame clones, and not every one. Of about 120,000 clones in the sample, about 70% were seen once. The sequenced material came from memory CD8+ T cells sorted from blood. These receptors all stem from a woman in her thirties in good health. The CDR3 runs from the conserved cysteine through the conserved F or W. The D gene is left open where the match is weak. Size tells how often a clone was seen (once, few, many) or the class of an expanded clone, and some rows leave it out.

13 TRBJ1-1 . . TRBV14 CASSQTTAPEAFF TGTGCCAGCAGCCAGACGACGGCGCCTGAGGCTTTCTTT
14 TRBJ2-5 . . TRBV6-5 CASSPHYRKETQYF TGTGCCAGCAGTCCCCATTACAGAAAAGAGACCCAGTACTTC
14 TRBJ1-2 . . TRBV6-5 CASTILGGHYGYTF TGTGCCAGCACCATTTTGGGGGGGCACTATGGCTACACCTTC
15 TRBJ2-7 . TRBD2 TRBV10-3 CAISVAGTISYEQYF TGTGCCATCAGTGTAGCGGGAACCATCTCCTACGAGCAGTACTTC
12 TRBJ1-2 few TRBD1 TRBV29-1 CSVSQGAIGYTF TGCAGCGTTTCACAGGGGGCGATTGGCTACACCTTC
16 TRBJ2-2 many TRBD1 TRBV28 CASSYLGTGGTGELFF TGTGCCAGCAGTTACCTCGGGACAGGGGGCACCGGGGAGCTGTTTTTT
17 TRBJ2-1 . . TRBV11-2 CASSLGIAKISYNEQFF TGTGCCAGCAGCTTAGGGATCGCGAAGATCTCCTACAATGAGCAGTTCTTC
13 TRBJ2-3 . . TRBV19 CASSIPRADTQYF TGTGCCAGTAGTATCCCCAGGGCAGATACGCAGTATTTT
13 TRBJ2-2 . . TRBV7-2 CASTLLNTGELFF TGTGCCAGCACCCTCTTAAATACCGGGGAGCTGTTTTTT
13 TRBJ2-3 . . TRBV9 CASSSGLTDTQYF TGTGCCAGCAGCTCCGGACTCACAGATACGCAGTATTTT
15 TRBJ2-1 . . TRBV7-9 CASSLTGGTYNEQFF TGTGCCAGCAGTCTTACCGGAGGGACCTACAATGAGCAGTTCTTC
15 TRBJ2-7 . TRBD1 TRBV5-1 CASSFIFRGLYEQYF TGCGCCAGCAGCTTTATCTTCAGGGGGCTCTACGAGCAGTACTTC
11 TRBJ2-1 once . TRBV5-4 CASSLLNEQFF TGTGCCAGCAGCTTGCTAAATGAGCAGTTCTTC
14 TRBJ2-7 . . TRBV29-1 CSVVPGKTFYEQYF TGCAGCGTTGTTCCTGGGAAGACTTTCTACGAGCAGTACTTC
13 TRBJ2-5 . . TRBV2 CASRTFAAETQYF TGTGCCTCACGGACTTTTGCAGCAGAGACCCAGTACTTC
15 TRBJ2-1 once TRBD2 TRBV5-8 CASSQGLAVINEQFF TGTGCCAGCAGCCAAGGACTAGCGGTGATCAATGAGCAGTTCTTC
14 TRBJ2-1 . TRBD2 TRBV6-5 CASSPGLEGNEQFF TGTGCCAGCAGCCCGGGACTAGAAGGCAATGAGCAGTTCTTC
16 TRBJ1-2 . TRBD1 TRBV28 CASSSRQGPANYGYTF TGTGCCAGCAGTTCACGACAGGGGCCTGCTAACTATGGCTACACCTTC
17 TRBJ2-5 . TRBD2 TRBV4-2 CASSQDWTSGTVETQYF TGTGCCAGCAGCCAAGATTGGACTAGCGGGACGGTTGAGACCCAGTACTTC
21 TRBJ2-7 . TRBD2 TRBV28 CASSSQIARDLAGGSPYEQYF TGTGCCAGCAGTTCGCAAATCGCCCGTGATCTAGCGGGAGGATCCCCCTACGAGCAGTACTTC
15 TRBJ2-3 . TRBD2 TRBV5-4 CASSALAGSTDTQYF TGTGCCAGCAGCGCGCTAGCGGGTAGCACAGATACGCAGTATTTT
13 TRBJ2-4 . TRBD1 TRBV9 CASSGQGANIQYF TGTGCCAGCAGCGGACAGGGGGCGAACATTCAGTACTTC
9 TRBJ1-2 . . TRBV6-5 CATYPGYTF TGTGCCACCTATCCTGGCTACACCTTC
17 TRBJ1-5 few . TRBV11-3 CASSPRFGKHSNQPQHF TGTGCCAGCAGCCCCCGGTTTGGTAAACATAGCAATCAGCCCCAGCATTTT
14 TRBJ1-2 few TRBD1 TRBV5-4 CASSLDGTGFGYTF TGTGCCAGCAGCTTGGACGGGACAGGGTTCGGCTACACCTTC
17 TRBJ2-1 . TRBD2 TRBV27 CASSLGIGLAGANEQFF TGTGCCAGCAGTTTAGGCATAGGACTAGCGGGAGCGAATGAGCAGTTCTTC
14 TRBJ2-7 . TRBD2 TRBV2 CASGFSGAFYEQYF TGTGCCAGCGGATTTAGCGGGGCTTTCTACGAGCAGTACTTC
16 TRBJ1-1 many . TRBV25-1 CASSEYMSGTHTEAFF TGTGCCAGCAGTGAATATATGTCGGGGACTCACACTGAAGCTTTCTTT
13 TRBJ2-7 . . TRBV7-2 CASRRGGTYEQYF TGTGCCAGCAGGAGGGGAGGAACATACGAGCAGTACTTC
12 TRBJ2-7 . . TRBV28 CASSLWLYEQYF TGTGCCAGCAGTTTATGGTTGTACGAGCAGTACTTC
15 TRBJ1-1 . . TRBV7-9 CASSLQGNQNTEAFF TGTGCCAGCAGCTTACAGGGGAATCAGAACACTGAAGCTTTCTTT
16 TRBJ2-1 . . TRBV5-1 CASSLSVSLMYNEQFF TGCGCCAGCAGCTTGAGCGTATCTCTGATGTACAATGAGCAGTTCTTC
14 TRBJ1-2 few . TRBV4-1 CASSPWVANYGYTF TGCGCCAGCAGCCCCTGGGTAGCCAACTATGGCTACACCTTC
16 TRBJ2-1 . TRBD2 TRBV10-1 CASSGTLAGGNNEQFF TGCGCCAGCAGTGGGACACTAGCGGGAGGCAACAATGAGCAGTTCTTC
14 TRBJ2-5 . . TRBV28 CASSPPGEQETQYF TGTGCCAGCAGTCCCCCGGGAGAGCAAGAGACCCAGTACTTC
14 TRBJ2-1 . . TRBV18 CASSPGRNYNEQFF TGTGCCAGCTCACCGGGACGGAATTACAATGAGCAGTTCTTC
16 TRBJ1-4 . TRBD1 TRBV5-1 CASSRTSTGTGEKLFF TGCGCCAGCAGCCGGACATCGACAGGGACGGGTGAAAAACTGTTTTTT
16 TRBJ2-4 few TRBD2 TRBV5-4 CASSLGREAAKNIQYF TGTGCCAGCAGCTTGGGGCGGGAGGCGGCCAAAAACATTCAGTACTTC
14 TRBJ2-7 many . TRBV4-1 CASSQVSAIYEQYF TGCGCCAGCAGCCAAGTTAGCGCCATCTACGAGCAGTACTTC
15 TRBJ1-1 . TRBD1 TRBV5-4 CASSDRGTEGTEAFF TGTGCCAGCAGCGACCGGGGGACAGAGGGGACTGAAGCTTTCTTT
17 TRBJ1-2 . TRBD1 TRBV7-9 CASSLRDRGRGGGGYTF TGTGCCAGCAGCTTACGGGACAGGGGGCGAGGCGGCGGTGGCTACACCTTC
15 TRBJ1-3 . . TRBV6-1 CASSEASDSGNTIYF TGTGCCAGCAGTGAAGCTTCGGACTCTGGAAACACCATATATTTT
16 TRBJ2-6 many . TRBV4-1 CASSLKTGTGANVLTF TGCGCCAGCAGCCTGAAGACTGGGACTGGGGCCAACGTCCTGACTTTC
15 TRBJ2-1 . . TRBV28 CASQPLHLFYNEQFF TGTGCCAGCCAACCTCTACACCTTTTCTACAATGAGCAGTTCTTC
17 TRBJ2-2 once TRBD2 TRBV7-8 CASSVVAGDPRTGELFF TGTGCCAGCAGCGTAGTTGCGGGAGACCCGAGGACCGGGGAGCTGTTTTTT
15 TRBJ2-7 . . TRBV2 CASSEWTGRGLGQYF TGTGCCAGCAGTGAATGGACGGGACGGGGTCTGGGGCAGTACTTC
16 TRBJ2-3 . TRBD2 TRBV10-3 CAISHVRLAALDTQYF TGTGCCATCAGCCACGTTAGACTAGCGGCTCTGGATACGCAGTATTTT
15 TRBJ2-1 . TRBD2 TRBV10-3 CAIRDIEAGVTEQFF TGTGCCATCAGAGACATAGAAGCGGGGGTCACTGAGCAGTTCTTC
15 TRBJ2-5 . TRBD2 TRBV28 CATGLAGAWMETQYF TGTGCCACCGGACTAGCGGGAGCCTGGATGGAGACCCAGTACTTC
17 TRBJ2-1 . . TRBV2 CASSENSEQSSYNEQFF TGTGCCAGCAGCGAGAACTCGGAGCAAAGCTCCTACAATGAGCAGTTCTTC
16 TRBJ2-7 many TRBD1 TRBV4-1 CASSQVWTGESYEQYF TGCGCCAGCAGCCAAGTATGGACAGGGGAATCCTACGAGCAGTACTTC
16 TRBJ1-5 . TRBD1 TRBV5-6 CASSAGQIYSNQPQHF TGTGCCAGCAGCGCGGGACAGATCTATAGCAATCAGCCCCAGCATTTT
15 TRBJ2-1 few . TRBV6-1 CASSGDGGSYNEQFF TGTGCCAGCAGTGGTGATGGGGGCTCCTACAATGAGCAGTTCTTC